This TCR beta chain was sequenced during a study of T cells after yellow fever vaccination. Background on the study: With SMART-Seq v4 Ultra Low Input, the fractions containing low cell numbers were prepared. Study-level points and caveats: Re-detected after boosting: most primary clones, approximately 97% of CD4 and 80% to 90% of CD8.

This clonotype was seen only a few times. Antigen specificity is unknown. The 5'RACE template-switching step produced TCR cDNA and added a universal primer site and UMIs. TCRdb used MiXCR to reprocess the 5' RACE reads, holding one entry per CDR3 protein. The sample lists 500,000 to 650,000 distinct CDR3 sequences; about 17% were seen once. Germline CDR1 reads MGHRA; CDR2 reads YSYEKL. The CDR3 extends over 14 amino acids. Unmatched junction bases numbered 5, after V lost 4 bases and J lost 5 bases. The chain recombines TRBV4-1 with TRBJ2-5; 9 nucleotides agree with TRBD1. This receptor was obtained from a man aged 18 to 35 who received the YFV17D yellow fever vaccine. The specimen was PBMCs, collected 5 days after the first yellow fever vaccination. The CDR3 region is CASSPTTGGETQYF. Here the CDR3 DNA reads TGCGCCAGCAGCCCGACGACAGGGGGGGAGACCCAGTACTTC.